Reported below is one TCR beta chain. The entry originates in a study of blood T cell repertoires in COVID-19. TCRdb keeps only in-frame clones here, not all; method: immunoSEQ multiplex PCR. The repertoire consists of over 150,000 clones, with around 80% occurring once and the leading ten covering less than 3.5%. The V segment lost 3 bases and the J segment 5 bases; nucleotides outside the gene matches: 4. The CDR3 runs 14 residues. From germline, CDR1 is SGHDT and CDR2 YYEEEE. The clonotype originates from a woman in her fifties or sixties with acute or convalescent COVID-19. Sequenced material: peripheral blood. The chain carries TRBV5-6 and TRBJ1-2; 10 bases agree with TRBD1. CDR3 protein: CASSSGQGRYGYTF. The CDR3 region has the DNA TGTGCCAGCAGCTCGGGACAGGGGAGGTATGGCTACACCTTC.